These 31 T cell receptor beta chains originate from one sample sequenced in a study of metastatic and nonmetastatic thyroid tumors. TCRdb re-called the PCR reads via MiXCR. The data show around 17,000 clones, about a quarter seen once. The entire patient cohort was treatment-naive prior to thyroid surgery. The material sequenced was adjacent normal tissue. Receptor source: a female donor with papillary thyroid cancer or a benign thyroid nodule (not recorded which). Some clones in this sample may be carry-over from other donors' samples.

This clone was found many times. Without the conserved terminal phenylalanine or tryptophan, this CDR3 likely stems from a read error. The chain carries TRBV18 and TRBJ2-1; 8 bases are a match to TRBD2. V gave up 3 bases and J gave up 0 bases; unmatched junction bases: 1. The length of the CDR3 is 15 residues. Per the germline V gene, CDR1 is KGHSH and CDR2 is LQKENI. Here the CDR3 DNA reads TGTGCCAGCTCACCTGGACTAGCCTCCTACAATGAGCAGTTCGTC. Translating it yields CASSPGLASYNEQFV.

This clone is classed as medium-sized. The chain employs TRBV6-2 or TRBV6-3 and TRBJ2-7, with 10 bases identical to TRBD1. CDR1 MNHEY and CDR2 SVGEGT come from the germline V gene. The CDR3 has 14 amino acids. The junction had 1 base not matched to a gene; V was cut back by 2 bases and J by 3 bases. CDR3: CASSYGQGGYEQYF. The CDR3 coding sequence is TGTGCCAGCAGTTACGGACAGGGGGGCTACGAGCAGTACTTC.

This clone was found a few times. The chain links TRBV28 to TRBJ2-7; 12 bases are shared with TRBD2. Germline trimming cut 6 bases from V and 4 bases from J; bases unmatched to any gene: 7. CDR1 is MDHEN and CDR2 is SYDVKM in the germline V gene. This CDR3 contains 15 residues. DNA for the CDR3: TGTGCCAGCAGACCGACTAGCGGGAGAGGGTACGAGCAGTACTTC. This encodes CASRPTSGRGYEQYF.

This clone is medium-sized. The chain carries TRBV9 and TRBJ2-7; D might be TRBD1 or TRBD2, each matching 5 bases. The germline V gene encodes CDR1 SGDLS and CDR2 YYNGEE. This CDR3 contains 14 residues. V was clipped by 1 base and J by 3 bases, with 11 bases between them. CDR3 bases: TGTGCCAGCAGCGTATCTAGCCAGGGCTACGAGCAGTACTTC. Protein sequence: CASSVSSQGYEQYF. Complete variable domain (other parts from reference TRBV9 and TRBJ2-7): DSGVTQTPKHLITATGQRVTLRCSPRSGDLSVYWYQQSLDQGLQFLIQYYNGEERAKGNILERFSAQQFPDLHSELNLSSLELGDSALYFCASSVSSQGYEQYFGPGTRLTVT.

The J gene is TRBJ1-1, the V gene TRBV6-1; D unclear. This CDR3 contains 13 residues. CDR1 MNHNS and CDR2 SASEGT come from the germline V gene. Trimming removed 3 bases at V and 5 bases at J, with 10 bases between. CDR3 residues: CASSEEFWTEAFF. The CDR3 DNA is TGTGCCAGCAGTGAGGAGTTTTGGACTGAAGCTTTCTTT.

V and J are TRBV30 and TRBJ2-3; TRBD2 agrees at 9 bases. The CDR3 has 15 amino acids. Losses at the gene ends were 2 bases for V and 7 bases for J; bases not matched to a gene: 10. Germline V lookup: CDR1 GTSNPN, CDR2 SVGIG (reference sequence). The CDR3 loop reads CAWSRGLARVNTQYF. The CDR3 nucleotides read TGTGCCTGGAGTCGTGGACTAGCGCGGGTAAATACGCAGTATTTT.

This clone occurred a few times. The chain links TRBV6-2 or TRBV6-3 to TRBJ2-7; 9 bases map to TRBD2. The J segment lost 1 base and the V segment lost 7 bases, leaving 17 bases of the junction unmatched. The CDR3 runs to 18 residues. Germline assignment: CDR1 MNHEY and CDR2 SVGEGT. Here the CDR3 reads CASTVVGTSCILSYEQYF. CDR3 nucleotides: TGTGCCAGCACCGTCGTAGGGACTAGCTGTATCCTATCCTACGAGCAGTACTTC.

The J gene is TRBJ1-1, the V gene TRBV30; D call uncertain. CDR3 size: 12 residues. Trimming removed 2 bases at V and 1 base at J, with 5 bases between. Germline V gives CDR1 GTSNPN, CDR2 SVGIG (reference sequence). The CDR3 DNA is TGTGCCTGGAGTATGGGGAACACTGAAGCTTTCTTT. Translated: CAWSMGNTEAFF.

Within the sample, this clone is medium-sized (0.01 to 0.1%). J is TRBJ2-1 and V is TRBV5-1; no firm D call. Trimming removed 0 bases at V and 1 base at J, with 5 bases between. Germline V gene data show CDR1 as SGHRS and CDR2 as YFSETQ. This CDR3 spans 14 amino acids. CDR3 amino acids: CASSLANSYNEQFF. CDR3 nucleotides: TGCGCCAGCAGCTTGGCCAATTCCTACAATGAGCAGTTCTTC.

This clone turned up a few times. This chain joins TRBV6-2 or TRBV6-3 and TRBJ2-7; D gene ambiguous. The germline gives CDR1 MNHEY, CDR2 SVGEGT. The CDR3 runs 12 residues. Trimming cost V 6 bases and J 7 bases, with 13 bases left between them. The CDR3: CASRLVLGEQYF. The CDR3 region has the DNA TGTGCCAGCAGGCTTGTCTTGGGGGAGCAGTACTTC.

This clone has only a few counts. The chain employs TRBV7-2 and TRBJ2-7; D is uncertain. Germline-derived CDR1 and CDR2 are SGHTA and FQGNSA. The V end lost 1 base, the J end lost 2 bases, and 12 bases lay between the germline ends. There are 15 residues in the CDR3. CDR3 coding DNA: TGTGCCAGCAGCTTAGAGTACACAGACGCCTACGAGCAGTACTTC. Residues: CASSLEYTDAYEQYF.

A few counts support this clone. The chain carries TRBV6-1 and TRBJ2-7; 7 bases map to TRBD1. CDR3 size: 15 residues. Trimming took 6 bases from V and 3 from J; bases not matched to a gene: 11. In germline, CDR1 is MNHNS, CDR2 SASEGT. The CDR3 sequence is CASSDDRVNYYEQYF. The DNA of the CDR3 is TGTGCCAGCAGCGATGACAGGGTAAATTACTACGAGCAGTACTTC.

The J gene is TRBJ1-5, the V gene TRBV6-2 or TRBV6-3; 10 bases agree with TRBD1. The CDR3 sequence is 17 residues long. Germline lookup yields CDR1 MNHEY and CDR2 SVGEGT. V trimming: 0 bases; J trimming: 0 bases; junction bases outside the gene matches: 2. DNA for the CDR3: TGTGCCAGCAGTTACTCCGGGACAGGGGATAGCAATCAGCCCCAGCATTTT. Translated, it gives CASSYSGTGDSNQPQHF.

V is TRBV7-3 and J is TRBJ2-3, with 8 bases identical to TRBD1. The junction had 4 bases not matched to a gene; V was cut back by 1 base and J by 4 bases. There are 15 residues in the CDR3. Germline V lookup: CDR1 SGHTA, CDR2 FQGTGA. The CDR3 is CASSLRQGLADTQYF. The DNA for the CDR3 is TGTGCCAGCAGCTTAAGACAGGGGCTGGCAGATACGCAGTATTTT.

For this clone: The conserved phenylalanine or tryptophan is not found at the CDR3 terminus, so this likely reflects a read error. The chain couples TRBV5-1 to TRBJ1-6; D remains ambiguous. Trimming pared 4 bases from V and 8 bases from J, leaving 13 bases between. The germline V gene has CDR1 SGHRS and CDR2 YFSETQ. This CDR3 has 14 amino acids. The CDR3 coding sequence is TGCGCCAGCAGCATAGGGAGTCCTTATTCACCCCTCCACTGT. Translation: CASSIGSPYSPLHC.

The chain has TRBV28 and TRBJ2-7, with D possibly called TRBD1 or TRBD2 (5 bases each). V was trimmed by 10 bases and J by 0 bases, leaving 13 bases between them. This CDR3 comprises 13 residues. Germline values: CDR1 MDHEN, CDR2 SYDVKM. CDR3 sequence reads: CATTWDVSYEQYF. In nucleotides, the CDR3 is TGTGCCACCACGTGGGACGTCTCCTACGAGCAGTACTTC.

The CDR3 bases are TGCGCCAGCAGCATGAGTGTAGTAGATACGCAGTATTTT. It codes for CASSMSVVDTQYF. V gene TRBV5-1 combines with J gene TRBJ2-3; D unresolved. This CDR3 contains 13 residues. The V end was cut by 4 bases, the J end by 5 bases, with 11 bases between. Per germline, CDR1 SGHRS and CDR2 YFSETQ.

As regards this clone: No conserved phenylalanine or tryptophan is present at the end of the CDR3, so a read error is the likely explanation. The gene calls are TRBV6-1 and TRBJ1-2; D call uncertain. V was pared by 5 bases and J by 5 bases, with 6 bases between. The CDR3 has 11 residues. Germline-derived CDR1 and CDR2 are MNHNS and SASEGT. The CDR3 DNA sequence: TGTGCCAGCAGTCAAGAATATGGCTACACCCTC. Translating gives CASSQEYGYTL.

This clone was seen only a few times. The gene calls are TRBV28 and TRBJ1-2; no definite D call. V lost 3 bases and J lost 6, with 5 bases in between. This CDR3 is 11 amino acids long. Germline V gives CDR1 MDHEN, CDR2 SYDVKM. Here the CDR3 reads CASSFMDGYTF. The CDR3 nucleotides are TGTGCCAGCAGTTTTATGGATGGCTACACCTTC.

This clone was picked up a small number of times. The chain uses TRBV3-1 and TRBJ1-1; possible D gene TRBD1, 5 bases. The V end lost 4 bases, the J end lost 5 bases, and 17 bases lay between the germline ends. Germline V CDR1 and CDR2: LGHDT, YNNKEL (reference sequence). The length of the CDR3 is 15 residues. CDR3 sequence reads: CASSPDLGGRTEAFF. CDR3 bases: TGTGCCAGCAGCCCAGACTTGGGGGGTCGTACTGAAGCTTTCTTT.

This clone was seen only a few times. This rearrangement joins TRBV28 to TRBJ1-2; 12 bases are shared with TRBD1. The CDR3 has 17 residues. J gave up 1 base and V 3 bases, and 6 bases lay outside the gene matches. CDR1 is MDHEN and CDR2 is SYDVKM in the germline V gene. CDR3 residues: CASSLAGQGAINYGYTF. The CDR3 DNA is TGTGCCAGCAGTTTGGCGGGACAGGGGGCTATTAACTATGGCTACACCTTC.

This chain links TRBV9 with TRBJ1-6, with a weak D call TRBD1 (5 bases). The CDR3 runs to 14 residues. Trimming cost V 7 bases and J 5 bases, with 13 bases left between them. Germline values: CDR1 SGDLS, CDR2 YYNGEE. The CDR3 DNA sequence: TGTGCCAGCTCGGGACCGGGGGATAATTCACCCCTCCACTTT. This gives the protein CASSGPGDNSPLHF.

Notes on this clone: The junction departs from germline at one end; a sequencing error may be responsible. This sample includes further DNA sequences coding for the same CDR3. V usage is TRBV6-1 and J usage is TRBJ2-6; weak D call: TRBD1 (5 bases). The CDR3 contains 16 residues. The germline V gene encodes CDR1 MNHNS and CDR2 SASEGT. Written as DNA, the CDR3 is TGTGCCAGCAGTGAAAAGGAGAACTCTGGGGCCAACGTCTTGACTTTC. Protein product: CASSEKENSGANVLTF.

The chain combines TRBV25-1 with TRBJ1-6; D gene uncertain. Germline assignment: CDR1 MGHDK and CDR2 SYGVNS. This CDR3 has 13 amino acids. V was shortened by 6 bases and J by 6 bases, with 9 bases between the two germline ends. CDR3 DNA sequence: TGTGCCAGCAGGTTAGGCACTAATTCACCCCTCCACTTT. Amino acids: CASRLGTNSPLHF. Variable domain in full (rest from reference TRBV25-1 and TRBJ1-6): EADIYQTPRYLVIGTGKKITLECSQTMGHDKMYWYQQDPGMELHLIHYSYGVNSTEKGDLSSESTVSRIRTEHFPLTLESARPSHTSQYLCASRLGTNSPLHFGNGTRLTVT.

This clone was seen at least ten times. CDR3 loop: CASRYQDYSGNTIYF. The DNA for the CDR3 is TGTGCCAGCAGGTACCAGGACTACTCTGGAAACACCATATATTTT. The rearrangement uses TRBV2 and TRBJ1-3; no firm D call. The CDR3 runs 15 residues. Germline CDR1 is SNHLY and CDR2 is FYNNEI. V shed 6 bases and J shed 0 bases, with 12 bases lying between them.

This sequence joins TRBV10-3 and TRBJ2-3, with 11 bases that match TRBD2. The CDR3 extends over 18 amino acids. Germline V gene data show CDR1 as ENHRY and CDR2 as SYGVKD. V lost 7 bases, J lost 4 bases, and 16 bases stayed unmatched. DNA for the CDR3: TGTGCCATCACGGCGAATAGCGGGAGGGCGGGGATCCCAGATACGCAGTATTTT. This encodes CAITANSGRAGIPDTQYF.

This clone showed up just a few times. This CDR3 reads CASGAGNQPQHF. In nucleotides, the CDR3 is TGCGCCAGTGGGGCGGGGAATCAGCCCCAGCATTTT. The genes are TRBV10-2 and TRBJ1-5; a possible D gene is TRBD1 (5 bases). Trimming removed 9 bases from V and 4 bases from J, with 10 bases in between. In germline, CDR1 is WSHSY, CDR2 SAAADI. The CDR3 has 12 residues.

V usage is TRBV11-1 and J usage is TRBJ2-1; perhaps TRBD2 as D (6 bases). This CDR3 has 16 residues. Trimming cost V 4 bases and J 1 base, with 14 bases left between them. Germline CDR1 SGHAT, CDR2 FQDESV (reference sequence). The CDR3 DNA sequence: TGTGCCAGCAGCTCAAGGCGGGGAAAGTCCTACAATGAGCAGTTCTTC. Translating gives CASSSRRGKSYNEQFF. The full variable domain, its missing parts supplied by reference TRBV11-1 and TRBJ2-1, is EAEVAQSPRYKITEKSQAVAFWCDPISGHATLYWYRQILGQGPELLVQFQDESVVDDSQLPKDRFSAERLKGVDSTLKIQPAELGDSAMYLCASSSRRGKSYNEQFFGPGTRLTVL.

This chain connects TRBV20-1 to TRBJ2-7; TRBD1 aligns across 11 bases. This CDR3 has 15 residues. V was clipped by 2 bases and J by 5 bases; unmatched bases: 8. From germline, CDR1 is DFQATT and CDR2 SNEGSKA (reference sequence). CDR3 in DNA: TGCAGTGCTAGACCCGGACAGGGGGCGACACACGAGCAGTACTTC. Protein: CSARPGQGATHEQYF.

The chain couples TRBV30 to TRBJ1-6; 7 bases fit TRBD1. Germline V gene sequence: CDR1 GTSNPN, CDR2 SVGIG (reference sequence). J lost 8 bases, V lost 8 bases, and 9 bases had no gene match. This CDR3 region has 13 residues. CDR3 sequence reads: CARTGTPHSPLHF. CDR3 bases: TGTGCCCGGACAGGAACCCCGCATTCACCCCTCCACTTT.

By proportion, this clone is medium-sized. The V call is TRBV28, the J call TRBJ1-2; D is ambiguous. V was clipped by 2 bases and J by 0 bases, with 7 bases between them. In germline, CDR1 is MDHEN, CDR2 SYDVKM. The CDR3 sequence is 14 residues long. CDR3 sequence: CASSLRVSNYGYTF. The CDR3 bases are TGTGCCAGCAGTTTAAGGGTGTCTAACTATGGCTACACCTTC.